This T cell receptor (beta chain) emerged from a study of blood T cell repertoires in COVID-19. Study at large: Donors in the United States, Italy and Spain gave samples during acute or convalescent COVID-19.

Trimming stripped 5 bases from V and 3 bases from J, with 11 bases between. The CDR3 consists of 14 residues. Germline CDR1 is SEHNR and CDR2 is FQNEAQ (reference sequence). Original data processing: It was from reference gene primer amplification that nucleated cell counts were estimated. Libraries were prepared by immunoSEQ multiplex PCR; TCRdb keeps only in-frame clonotypes and omits some of them. V and J calls and clone size are given by that table; D and trimming were obtained from the DNA. The repertoire holds some 170,000 clones, with approximately 88% as singletons. This clone was seen a single time.

The chain carries TRBV7-9 and TRBJ2-1; D is undetermined. The source of this sequence is a woman between 45 and 65 years old with acute or convalescent COVID-19. The sample taken for sequencing was peripheral blood. CDR3 in DNA: TGTGCCAGCAGCCCCCACTCTGGCTACAATGAGCAGTTCTTC. It translates to CASSPHSGYNEQFF. Complete variable domain (other parts from reference TRBV7-9 and TRBJ2-1): DTGVSQNPRHKITKRGQNVTFRCDPISEHNRLYWYRQTLGQGPEFLTYFQNEAQLEKSRLLSDRFSAERPKGSFSTLEIQRTEQGDSAMYLCASSPHSGYNEQFFGPGTRLTVL.